This T cell receptor beta chain derives from a study of blood T cell repertoires in COVID-19 (dated by TCRdb to the early 2020s). About the investigation overall: The collaborator samples originated in the United States, Italy and Spain and spanned the acute and convalescent phases of COVID-19. The material from the prospective study consisted of cDNA or gDNA derived from T cells, B-cell-depleted T cells, or PBMCs. Deeply sampled blood TCRbeta repertoires from subjects exposed to, actively infected with, or recovered from COVID-19 were included in the dataset. A freely available public database, intended as a resource for researchers studying the immune response to SARS-CoV-2, is where the repertoires were released. Samples were obtained from the ongoing ImmuneRACE study (first 160 participants) and from 1,254 subjects provided by 6 global collaborators. Sample metadata almost always included a de-identified subject ID, COVID-19 status, age in years and sex. Where available, HLA class I and class II types were obtained from metadata supplied by the sample provider rather than from assay-based typing. Results the study describes overall, beyond this receptor: How much clinical and demographic metadata was included differed by source and by participant, and the metadata was provided uncurated.

TCRbeta CDR3 regions were amplified from genomic DNA using the immunoSEQ Assay, a bias-controlled multiplex PCR. Per the original workflow: Nucleated cell counts per sample were estimated from amplification of reference gene primers within the assay. To quantify the absolute abundance of each unique TCRbeta CDR3 rearrangement, sequence reads were collapsed and filtered. For each sample, productive Simpson clonality was calculated as the square root of Simpson's diversity index over productive rearrangements. This immuneACCESS table, as held by TCRdb, lists in-frame sequences with V and J called but not all clones. Of the missing ones, under half trace to an unresolved V gene in checked studies; the others have no known cause. Clone size and the V and J calls come from that table; the DNA yielded D and trimming. The sample has about 480,000 clones on record, around nine tenths of them singletons. The ten biggest clones cover approximately 1.8% of the sample.

Worth noting for this clone: Its antigen remains undetermined. No much larger clone is present one base from it, and per-base qualities are unavailable.

Enrolling through a virtual design, the prospective study's participants ranged in age from roughly 18 to 95 years and lived across 24 United States geographic areas. To assign participants to cohorts, the prospective study relied on clinical history that participants themselves reported in a screening survey and a study questionnaire. For ImmuneRACE Cohort 3, a participant was defined as recovered based on two consecutive negative NP/OP PCR tests, clearance by a healthcare professional, or resolution of symptoms. In the prospective study, whole blood, serum and a nasopharyngeal or oropharyngeal swab were collected from each participant by mobile phlebotomists. Additional blood draws and questionnaires over an approximately 2-month period could optionally be provided by prospective study participants. Blood samples from the prospective study were shipped frozen or at room temperature prior to DNA extraction.

This clonotype was obtained from a woman between 35 and 50 years old who had recovered from COVID-19. The sequenced sample was PBMCs or T cells enriched from blood (not recorded which).

CDR3 loop: CASTWTGGRNEQFF. The DNA sequence follows: TGTGCCAGCACCTGGACAGGGGGCAGAAATGAGCAGTTCTTC. The chain employs TRBV27 and TRBJ2-1, and TRBD1 aligns with 11 junction nucleotides. The CDR3 spans 14 residues, from the cysteine through the phenylalanine. Of the read, only the CDR3 DNA is kept; its 42 bases are in frame from base 1. CDR1 MNHEY and CDR2 SMNVEV were looked up in the germline V gene (reference sequence). Trimming accounts for 7 bases at V and 7 bases at J, while the number of junction bases matched to no gene is 6.